These 25 T cell receptor beta chains came from one sample sequenced in a study of shared clonotypes between healthy human individuals. Sequenced by immunoSEQ multiplex PCR; TCRdb stores in-frame clones only, minus some. Altogether millions of clones are present, roughly 93% being singletons, with the ten largest covering about 0.39%. Sequenced input: naive CD4+ T cells from PBMCs. Subset indicated: CD45RA+ positively selected. The source is a man younger than 35 in good health. Some clones in this sample may be carry-over from other donors' samples.

The chain carries TRBV5-4 and TRBJ2-7; TRBD2 matches 15 bases. The CDR3 is made up of 18 amino acids. Germline CDR1 reads SGHNT; CDR2 reads YYREEE (reference sequence). V was clipped by 4 bases and J by 2 bases; unmatched bases: 10. The CDR3 region is CASSAGGLAGGHAYEQYF. The DNA of the CDR3 is TGTGCCAGCAGCGCCGGGGGACTAGCGGGAGGACACGCCTACGAGCAGTACTTC.

This sequence joins TRBV5-1 and TRBJ1-1; weak D call: TRBD1 (6 bases). There are 16 residues in the CDR3. V was cut by 4 bases and J by 0 bases, with 16 bases left in between. Germline loops: CDR1 SGHRS, CDR2 YFSETQ. The CDR3 bases are TGCGCCAGCAGCCCAACCACAGGGCCTATGAACACTGAAGCTTTCTTT. Protein: CASSPTTGPMNTEAFF.

The V and J genes are TRBV10-3 and TRBJ1-1; D is undetermined. CDR1 is ENHRY, CDR2 SYGVKD, per germline. Trimming left V 6 bases short and J 11 bases short, with 16 bases between. The CDR3 covers 12 residues. The CDR3 DNA reads as TGTGCCATCAGCCAGACAACCCTGAGGGCTTTCTTT. Translation gives CAISQTTLRAFF.

A note on this clone: An end of the junction does not agree with germline; a read error may underlie this. The gene calls are TRBV6-1 and TRBJ1-1; no reliable D call. This CDR3 comprises 13 residues. Germline V gene sequence: CDR1 MNHNS, CDR2 SASEGT. CDR3 sequence reads: CASTSYAAEVIPF. The CDR3 DNA is TGTGCCAGTACCTCCTACGCCGCCGAGGTCATACCTTTT.

The chain couples TRBV6-6 to TRBJ2-7; TRBD2 matches at 12 bases. This CDR3 is built from 14 residues. The V and J ends lost 7 bases and 3 bases, in that order; junction bases with no gene match: 4. Germline values: CDR1 MNHNY, CDR2 SVGAGI (reference sequence). As DNA, the CDR3 is TGTGCCAGCAACCAACTAGCGGGGGGCTACGAGCAGTACTTC. It is translated as CASNQLAGGYEQYF.

V usage is TRBV2 and J usage is TRBJ2-7; tentatively, D is TRBD2 (5 bases). The CDR3 is 15 residues long. In germline, CDR1 is SNHLY, CDR2 FYNNEI. The V and J ends lost 7 bases and 6 bases respectively, with 22 bases between them. Written as DNA, the CDR3 is TGTGCCAGCACCCTCAGCGGACCCTCTCTCCGCGAGCAGTACTTC. Its translation: CASTLSGPSLREQYF.

The chain employs TRBV27 and TRBJ2-5; TRBD1 aligns across 8 bases. The CDR3 sequence is 16 residues long. V shed 4 bases, J shed 5 bases, and the junction held 12 bases outside the gene matches. Germline CDR1 and CDR2: MNHEY and SMNVEV (reference sequence). CDR3 in DNA: TGTGCCAGCAGTTCCCTGTGGCAGGGGGCAGGGGAGACCCAGTACTTC. Translation: CASSSLWQGAGETQYF.

The chain is built from TRBV2 and TRBJ1-2; TRBD1 is a possible D gene (5 bases). The CDR3 spans 13 residues. Germline CDR1 reads SNHLY; CDR2 reads FYNNEI. Deletions cut 1 base from V and 7 bases from J, with 10 bases between. The CDR3 nucleotides read TGTGCCAGCAGTGAAGAGGGGATCTCTGGCTACACCTTC. It translates to CASSEEGISGYTF. The full variable domain, in which reference TRBV2 and TRBJ1-2 provide the parts outside the CDR3, is EPEVTQTPSHQVTQMGQEVILRCVPISNHLYFYWYRQILGQKVEFLVSFYNNEISEKSEIFDDQFSVERPDGSNFTLKIRSTKLEDSAMYFCASSEEGISGYTFGSGTRLTVV.

The CDR3 loop is CAIGSENIQYF. The CDR3 DNA reads as TGTGCCATCGGATCCGAAAACATTCAGTACTTC. V gene TRBV10-3 combines with J gene TRBJ2-4; no definite D call. In germline, CDR1 is ENHRY, CDR2 SYGVKD. V lost 8 bases to trimming and J lost 5 bases, with 7 bases between them. CDR3 length: 11 amino acids.

The CDR3 region is CAWSRRQGTGSGANVLTF. CDR3 in DNA: TGTGCCTGGAGCAGACGACAGGGGACTGGCTCTGGGGCCAACGTCCTGACTTTC. The genes are TRBV30 and TRBJ2-6, with 8 bases that match TRBD1. Trimming removed 3 bases from V and 0 bases from J; junction bases left unmatched: 10. CDR1 GTSNPN and CDR2 SVGIG come from the germline V gene (reference sequence). The CDR3 spans 18 residues.

This sequence joins TRBV10-3 and TRBJ2-3; D gene uncertain. Looked up from germline, CDR1 is ENHRY and CDR2 is SYGVKD. This CDR3 spans 12 amino acids. V was shortened by 5 bases and J by 5 bases, with 8 bases between the two germline ends. The CDR3, as DNA: TGTGCCATCAGTCAGACTCGAGATACGCAGTATTTT. Protein: CAISQTRDTQYF.

The genes are TRBV27 and TRBJ2-1; D not certain. The V end lost 5 bases, the J end lost 0 bases, and 11 bases lay between the germline ends. The CDR3 sequence is 15 residues long. Germline loops: CDR1 MNHEY, CDR2 SMNVEV (reference sequence). CDR3 sequence (DNA): TGTGCCAGCAGTCTCAGAGAACACTCCTACAATGAGCAGTTCTTC. Protein: CASSLREHSYNEQFF.

The chain is built from TRBV5-1 and TRBJ2-3, with 10 bases matching TRBD2. The junction had 11 bases not matched to a gene; V was cut back by 3 bases and J by 7 bases. The germline CDR1 and CDR2 sequences are SGHRS and YFSETQ. The CDR3 sequence is 16 residues long. As DNA, the CDR3 is TGCGCCAGCAGCTCGCGGACTAGCGGAACGGCCAATACGCAGTATTTT. It specifies CASSSRTSGTANTQYF.

The genes are TRBV11-2 and TRBJ1-1; TRBD1 matches at 8 bases. The trim removed 1 base at V and 4 bases at J, leaving 8 bases unmatched. CDR1 and CDR2 (germline): SGHAT, FQNNGV. There are 16 residues in the CDR3. This chain's CDR3 is CASSLAPTGVGTEAFF. CDR3 nucleotide sequence: TGTGCCAGCAGCTTAGCACCGACAGGGGTAGGCACTGAAGCTTTCTTT.

The chain is built from TRBV9 and TRBJ2-5, with 8 bases aligning to TRBD1. The CDR3 contains 15 residues. CDR1 and CDR2 (germline): SGDLS, YYNGEE. V was pared by 0 bases and J by 4 bases, with 5 bases of the junction left unmatched. The DNA for the CDR3 is TGTGCCAGCAGCGTAGCCCCAACAGGGGGAGAGACCCAGTACTTC. It specifies CASSVAPTGGETQYF.

The chain carries TRBV2 and TRBJ2-7; the D is unclear. In germline, CDR1 is SNHLY, CDR2 FYNNEI. V lost 8 bases and J lost 5, with 13 bases in between. The CDR3 is 12 residues long. The CDR3 loop is CASFVSTDEQYF. CDR3 sequence (DNA): TGTGCCAGCTTTGTGAGTACCGACGAGCAGTACTTC.

In this sample, this clone turned up once. The gene calls are TRBV7-2 and TRBJ1-1; D unclear. V lost 1 base to trimming and J lost 1 base, with 10 bases between them. Germline V gene sequence: CDR1 SGHTA, CDR2 FQGNSA. This CDR3 comprises 15 residues. Written as DNA, the CDR3 is TGTGCCAGCAGCTTAGGAACCACAGCGAACACTGAAGCTTTCTTT. Translating gives CASSLGTTANTEAFF.

The V and J genes are TRBV4-3 and TRBJ2-6; D gene uncertain. V was cut by 1 base and J by 1 base, with 11 bases left in between. The CDR3 is made up of 17 amino acids. Germline-derived CDR1 and CDR2 are LGHNA and YSLEER. As DNA, the CDR3 is TGCGCCAGCAGCCAAGGTAGCCGGATATCTGGGGCCAACGTCCTGACTTTC. This codes for CASSQGSRISGANVLTF.

This clone was observed a single time. The rearrangement links TRBV11-2 to TRBJ2-1; 13 bases are a match to TRBD2. Per germline, CDR1 SGHAT and CDR2 FQNNGV. V shed 6 bases, J shed 10 bases, and the junction held 9 bases outside the gene matches. There are 15 residues in the CDR3. CDR3 loop: CASRRPGLAGSEQFF. The CDR3 DNA reads TGTGCCAGCAGGCGACCGGGACTAGCGGGAAGCGAGCAGTTCTTC.

With regard to this clone: Other nucleotide sequences in the sample specify the same CDR3. The chain has TRBV27 and TRBJ1-1; unclear D gene. CDR1 is MNHEY and CDR2 is SMNVEV in the germline V gene (reference sequence). This CDR3 has 15 amino acids. Trimming took 6 bases from V and 2 from J, leaving 16 bases between them. CDR3 sequence reads: CASSFRAGGNTEAFF. The CDR3 bases are TGTGCCAGCAGCTTCCGGGCCGGTGGAAACACTGAAGCTTTCTTT.

The chain uses TRBV10-3 and TRBJ2-3; D assignment may be TRBD1 or TRBD2 (5 bases each). V dropped 4 bases and J dropped 0 bases, with 8 bases sitting between them. The CDR3 extends over 14 amino acids. CDR1 and CDR2 (germline): ENHRY, SYGVKD. The CDR3 here is CAISVGPSTDTQYF. The DNA of the CDR3 is TGTGCCATCAGTGTGGGACCTAGCACAGATACGCAGTATTTT.

This chain links TRBV7-3 with TRBJ2-3; D is perhaps TRBD2 (6 bases). From germline, CDR1 is SGHTA and CDR2 FQGTGA. There are 17 residues in the CDR3. The V and J ends lost 5 bases and 6 bases respectively, with 24 bases between them. In DNA, the CDR3 is TGTGCCAGCAGCCCCGGGTTGCTCGACGGGGGTCTTGATACGCAGTATTTT. Its protein is CASSPGLLDGGLDTQYF.

The V gene is TRBV29-1, the J gene TRBJ1-1, with D tentatively TRBD1 (6 bases). V gave up 4 bases and J gave up 1 base, with 19 bases separating them. From germline, CDR1 is SQVTM and CDR2 ANQGSEA. This CDR3 region has 16 residues. CDR3 sequence (DNA): TGCAGCGTTGTGAGCCCGATACAGGGAGCGAACACTGAAGCTTTCTTT. Protein: CSVVSPIQGANTEAFF.

The chain combines TRBV19 with TRBJ1-2, with D unresolved. V was clipped by 4 bases and J by 4 bases, with 7 bases between them. The CDR3 totals 12 residues. From germline, CDR1 is LNHDA and CDR2 SQIVND (reference sequence). CDR3 bases: TGTGCCAGTAGTACCCAGCTCTATGGCTACACCTTC. This sequence encodes CASSTQLYGYTF.

For this clone: The identical CDR3 is also encoded by other nucleotide sequences in the sample. The chain has TRBV19 and TRBJ1-2, with D unresolved. The CDR3 has 12 amino acids. V was trimmed by 2 bases and J by 8 bases, leaving 9 bases between them. Germline V gene sequence: CDR1 LNHDA, CDR2 SQIVND (reference sequence). The CDR3, as DNA: TGTGCCAGTAGTATACGGTCGGGAGGCTACACCTTC. It codes for CASSIRSGGYTF.